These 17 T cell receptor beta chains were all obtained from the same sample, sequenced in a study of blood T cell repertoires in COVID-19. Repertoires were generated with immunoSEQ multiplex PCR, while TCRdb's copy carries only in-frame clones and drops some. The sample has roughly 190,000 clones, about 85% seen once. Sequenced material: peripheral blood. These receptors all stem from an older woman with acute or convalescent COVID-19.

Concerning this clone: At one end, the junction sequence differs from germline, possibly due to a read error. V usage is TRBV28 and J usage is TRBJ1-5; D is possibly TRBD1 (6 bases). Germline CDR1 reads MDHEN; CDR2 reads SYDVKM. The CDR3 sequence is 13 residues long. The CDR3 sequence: CASHPQGNHPQHF. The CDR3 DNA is TGTGCCAGCCATCCGCAGGGGAATCACCCCCAGCATTTT.

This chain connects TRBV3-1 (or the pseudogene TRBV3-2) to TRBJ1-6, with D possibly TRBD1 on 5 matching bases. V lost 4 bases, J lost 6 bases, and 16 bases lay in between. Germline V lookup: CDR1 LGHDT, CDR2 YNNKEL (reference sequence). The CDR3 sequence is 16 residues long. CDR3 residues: CASSLGYGGGNSPLHF. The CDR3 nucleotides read TGTGCCAGCAGCCTGGGGTACGGGGGGGGTAATTCACCCCTCCACTTT.

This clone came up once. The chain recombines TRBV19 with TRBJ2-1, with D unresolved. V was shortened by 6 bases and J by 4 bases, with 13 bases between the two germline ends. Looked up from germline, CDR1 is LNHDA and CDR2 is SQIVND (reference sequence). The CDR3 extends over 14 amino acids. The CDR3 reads CASRTTAKYNEQFF. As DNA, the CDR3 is TGTGCCAGTAGGACAACCGCGAAATACAATGAGCAGTTCTTC.

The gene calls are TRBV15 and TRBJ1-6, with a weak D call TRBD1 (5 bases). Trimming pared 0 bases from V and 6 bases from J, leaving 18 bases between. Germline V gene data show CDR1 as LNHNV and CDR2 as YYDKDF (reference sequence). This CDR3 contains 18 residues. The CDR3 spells CATSRDEAGIDGNSPLHF. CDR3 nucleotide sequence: TGTGCCACCAGCAGAGATGAAGCAGGGATCGACGGTAATTCACCCCTCCACTTT.

The CDR3 DNA is TGTGCCAGCAGTGAACACCGGGGGATCTATGGCTACACCTTC. Encoded protein: CASSEHRGIYGYTF. This chain uses TRBV2 with TRBJ1-2; maybe TRBD1 (5 bases). V lost 2 bases and J 4 bases, leaving 11 bases between the germline ends. CDR1 is SNHLY and CDR2 is FYNNEI in the germline V gene. This CDR3 region has 14 residues. The whole variable domain, filled in from reference TRBV2 and TRBJ1-2, reads EPEVTQTPSHQVTQMGQEVILRCVPISNHLYFYWYRQILGQKVEFLVSFYNNEISEKSEIFDDQFSVERPDGSNFTLKIRSTKLEDSAMYFCASSEHRGIYGYTFGSGTRLTVV.

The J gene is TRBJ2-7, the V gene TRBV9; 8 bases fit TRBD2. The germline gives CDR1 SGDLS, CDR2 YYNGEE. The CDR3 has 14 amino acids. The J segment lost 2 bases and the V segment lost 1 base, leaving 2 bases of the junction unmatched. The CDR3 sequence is CASSVLAGPYEQYF. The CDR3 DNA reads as TGTGCCAGCAGCGTACTAGCGGGCCCCTACGAGCAGTACTTC. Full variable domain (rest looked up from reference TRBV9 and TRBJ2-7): DSGVTQTPKHLITATGQRVTLRCSPRSGDLSVYWYQQSLDQGLQFLIQYYNGEERAKGNILERFSAQQFPDLHSELNLSSLELGDSALYFCASSVLAGPYEQYFGPGTRLTVT.

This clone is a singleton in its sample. As DNA, the CDR3 is TGTGCCAGCAGCTTAATGGCTAGCGGAGCGAACACCGGGGAGCTGTTTTTT. Protein: CASSLMASGANTGELFF. The V gene is TRBV7-3, the J gene TRBJ2-2, with 7 bases matching TRBD2. The CDR3 is 17 residues long. Germline CDR1 is SGHTA and CDR2 is FQGTGA. V was pared by 1 base and J by 0 bases, with 5 bases of the junction left unmatched.

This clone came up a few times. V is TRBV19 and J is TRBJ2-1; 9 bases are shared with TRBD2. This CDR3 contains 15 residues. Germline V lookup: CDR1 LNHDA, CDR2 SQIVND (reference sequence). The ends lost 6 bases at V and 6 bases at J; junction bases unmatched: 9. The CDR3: CASSPPGLASNEQFF. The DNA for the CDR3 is TGTGCCAGTAGCCCCCCGGGACTAGCTAGCAATGAGCAGTTCTTC.

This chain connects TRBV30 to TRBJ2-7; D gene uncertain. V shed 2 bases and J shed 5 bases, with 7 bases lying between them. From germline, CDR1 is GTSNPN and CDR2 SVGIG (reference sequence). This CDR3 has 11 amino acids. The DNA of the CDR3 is TGTGCCTGGAGTCCCGGTCACGAGCAGTACTTC. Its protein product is CAWSPGHEQYF.

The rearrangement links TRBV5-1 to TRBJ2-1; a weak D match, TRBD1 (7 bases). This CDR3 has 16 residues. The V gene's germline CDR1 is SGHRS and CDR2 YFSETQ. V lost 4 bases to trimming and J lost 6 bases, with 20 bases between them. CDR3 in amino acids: CASSPRGAARANEQFF. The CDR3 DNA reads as TGCGCCAGCAGCCCCAGGGGGGCGGCCCGTGCCAATGAGCAGTTCTTC.

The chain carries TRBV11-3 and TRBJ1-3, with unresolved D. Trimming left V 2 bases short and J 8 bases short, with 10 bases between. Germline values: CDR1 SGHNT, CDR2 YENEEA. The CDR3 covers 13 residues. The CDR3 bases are TGTGCCAGCAGCTTAACGGGAAGGGACACCATATATTTT. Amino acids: CASSLTGRDTIYF.

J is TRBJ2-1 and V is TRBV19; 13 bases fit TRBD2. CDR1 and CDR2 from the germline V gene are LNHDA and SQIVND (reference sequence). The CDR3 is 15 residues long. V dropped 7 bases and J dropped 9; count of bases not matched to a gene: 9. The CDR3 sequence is CASMILAGGLGEQFF. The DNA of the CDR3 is TGTGCCAGTATGATACTAGCGGGAGGGCTCGGTGAGCAGTTCTTC.

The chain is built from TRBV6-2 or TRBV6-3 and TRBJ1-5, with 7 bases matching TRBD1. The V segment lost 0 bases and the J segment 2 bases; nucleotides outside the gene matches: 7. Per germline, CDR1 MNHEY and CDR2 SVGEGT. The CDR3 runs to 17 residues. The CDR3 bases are TGTGCCAGCAGTTACTCGACTGACAGGGTCGGCAATCAGCCCCAGCATTTT. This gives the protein CASSYSTDRVGNQPQHF.

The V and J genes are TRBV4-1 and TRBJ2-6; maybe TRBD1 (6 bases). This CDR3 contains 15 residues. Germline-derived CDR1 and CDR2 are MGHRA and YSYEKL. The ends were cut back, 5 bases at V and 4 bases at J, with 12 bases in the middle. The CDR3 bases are TGCGCCAGCAGCGTTACAGGGAACGGGGCCAACGTCCTGACTTTC. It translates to CASSVTGNGANVLTF.

CDR3 nucleotides: TGTGCCAGCAGCCCTTTAACTAGCTCTCGGCAAGAGACCCAGTACTTC. Translating gives CASSPLTSSRQETQYF. This rearrangement joins TRBV7-9 to TRBJ2-5; D might be TRBD2 (6 bases). Between the trimmed V and J ends, which lost 5 bases and 2 bases, there was a span of 18 bases. The CDR3 consists of 16 residues. Germline CDR1 SEHNR, CDR2 FQNEAQ (reference sequence).

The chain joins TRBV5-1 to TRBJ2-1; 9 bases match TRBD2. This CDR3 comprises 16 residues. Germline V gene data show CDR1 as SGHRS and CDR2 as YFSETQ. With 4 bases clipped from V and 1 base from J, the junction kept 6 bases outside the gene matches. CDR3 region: CASSGGLAGSYNEQFF. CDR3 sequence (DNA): TGCGCCAGCAGCGGGGGCCTAGCGGGATCCTACAATGAGCAGTTCTTC. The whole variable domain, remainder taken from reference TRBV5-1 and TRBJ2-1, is KAGVTQTPRYLIKTRGQQVTLSCSPISGHRSVSWYQQTPGQGLQFLFEYFSETQRNKGNFPGRFSGRQFSNSRSEMNVSTLELGDSALYLCASSGGLAGSYNEQFFGPGTRLTVL.

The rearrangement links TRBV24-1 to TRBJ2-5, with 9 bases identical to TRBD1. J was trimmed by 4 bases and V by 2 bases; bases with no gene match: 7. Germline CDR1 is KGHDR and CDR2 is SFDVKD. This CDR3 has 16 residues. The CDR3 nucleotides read TGTGCCACCAGTGATTCACACAGGGGGCGCTTAGAGACCCAGTACTTC. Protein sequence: CATSDSHRGRLETQYF.